Presented here are 5 T cell receptor beta chains from one specimen sequenced in a study of T cell responses to AZD1222 COVID-19 vaccine. Produced via immunoSEQ multiplex PCR; TCRdb's table is partial and in-frame only. The table lists 65,000 to 85,000 clones, roughly 85% of them singletons, with about 10% in the top ten. This sample comprised peripheral blood, obtained 28 days after the second AZD1222 dose. The receptors shown here come from an adult who received the AZD1222 COVID-19 vaccine.

The chain links TRBV28 to TRBJ2-5; 11 bases map to TRBD2. CDR1 and CDR2 (germline): MDHEN, SYDVKM. V was pared by 8 bases and J by 5 bases, with 7 bases of the junction left unmatched. The CDR3 is 14 amino acids. The CDR3 is CASALAGGRETQYF. The CDR3 nucleotides read TGTGCCAGCGCTTTAGCGGGGGGGAGGGAGACCCAGTACTTC.

The V gene is TRBV10-3, the J gene TRBJ2-7, with 10 bases matching TRBD1. The CDR3 length is 15 residues. Germline CDR1 ENHRY, CDR2 SYGVKD. V lost 3 bases, J lost 6 bases, and 8 bases stayed unmatched. The CDR3 bases are TGTGCCATCAGTGACCCCGGACAGGGGGTTGCCGAGCAGTACTTC. Translation gives CAISDPGQGVAEQYF.

V is TRBV18 and J is TRBJ2-1; 9 nucleotides agree with TRBD1. V dropped 3 bases and J dropped 4; count of bases not matched to a gene: 4. CDR3 length: 15 residues. Per germline, CDR1 KGHSH and CDR2 LQKENI. The CDR3 is CASSPDRGFYNEQFF. The CDR3, as DNA: TGTGCCAGCTCACCGGACAGGGGATTTTACAATGAGCAGTTCTTC.

This clone has a single count. The chain uses TRBV28 and TRBJ1-4; D is unresolved. V was trimmed by 6 bases and J by 2 bases, leaving 13 bases between them. In germline, CDR1 is MDHEN, CDR2 SYDVKM. The CDR3 is 15 residues long. CDR3 in DNA: TGTGCCAGCAGCCGCTTGGATGCCACTAATGAAAAACTGTTTTTT. This translates into CASSRLDATNEKLFF.

The CDR3 nucleotides are TGTGCCAGCAGCTTAGGGGGCGGCAGGGGGCCAACTAATGAAAAACTGTTTTTT. Translating it yields CASSLGGGRGPTNEKLFF. The chain employs TRBV7-2 and TRBJ1-4, with TRBD1 matching over 8 bases. V shed 1 base and J 0 bases; nucleotides not matched to a gene: 7. The CDR3 is made up of 18 amino acids. Germline-derived CDR1 and CDR2 are SGHTA and FQGNSA.